What follows are 30 T cell receptor beta chains derived from one specimen sequenced in a study of cytomegalovirus exposure and HLA in healthy donors. Primers: 60 Vbeta forward and 13 Jbeta reverse. Clones were sequenced by immunoSEQ multiplex PCR, and TCRdb holds only the in-frame ones, with some missing. The sample contains roughly 200,000 clones, around 83% of which appear only once. The sample was PBMCs. These receptors all come from a woman aged 18-35 years in good health and CMV-seronegative.

The chain is built from TRBV6-5 and TRBJ1-1; TRBD1 matches 7 bases. J was trimmed by 3 bases and V by 7 bases; bases with no gene match: 11. The CDR3 is 15 residues long. The germline gives CDR1 MNHEY, CDR2 SVGAGI. CDR3 protein: CASNNGQALYTEAFF. DNA of the CDR3: TGTGCCAGCAACAATGGACAGGCACTCTACACTGAAGCTTTCTTT.

In its sample, this clone was seen a few times. The chain has TRBV4-3 and TRBJ1-2, with unresolved D. V lost 0 bases, J lost 0 bases, and 17 bases lay in between. Looked up from germline, CDR1 is LGHNA and CDR2 is YSLEER. This CDR3 is built from 18 residues. The CDR3 nucleotides are TGCGCCAGCAGCCAAGATACGGGAGGGCTCAATGCTAACTATGGCTACACCTTC. Its protein product is CASSQDTGGLNANYGYTF.

This CDR3 reads CASEDLGTSGPQETQYF. CDR3 in DNA: TGTGCCAGCGAGGATTTGGGGACTAGCGGGCCGCAAGAGACCCAGTACTTC. The chain has TRBV2 and TRBJ2-5; 12 nucleotides match TRBD2. Trimming cost V 8 bases and J 2 bases; bases outside gene matches: 12. Germline V gene lookup returns CDR1 SNHLY and CDR2 FYNNEI. This CDR3 comprises 17 residues.

The chain has TRBV27 and TRBJ1-6; D might be TRBD1 (5 bases). The CDR3 runs to 15 residues. Germline V gene lookup returns CDR1 MNHEY and CDR2 SMNVEV (reference sequence). V was trimmed by 6 bases and J by 7 bases, leaving 16 bases between them. The CDR3 nucleotides read TGTGCCAGCAGCCTTTCCCGACAGACCAATTCACCCCTCCACTTT. Translating it yields CASSLSRQTNSPLHF.

The gene calls are TRBV18 and TRBJ2-1; D ambiguous. This CDR3 comprises 15 residues. V was shortened by 6 bases and J by 7 bases, with 19 bases between the two germline ends. Germline lookup yields CDR1 KGHSH and CDR2 LQKENI. The DNA for the CDR3 is TGTGCCAGCTCGCTAAAAGCGTACCTACAAAATGAGCAGTTCTTC. Residues: CASSLKAYLQNEQFF.

V and J are TRBV7-9 and TRBJ2-2; D might be TRBD2 (6 bases). CDR1 and CDR2 (germline): SEHNR, FQNEAQ (reference sequence). The CDR3 loop spans 13 amino acids. The V end was cut by 3 bases, the J end by 5 bases, with 7 bases between. The CDR3 here is CASSFRGTGELFF. CDR3 bases: TGTGCCAGCAGCTTTCGGGGGACCGGGGAGCTGTTTTTT.

This chain uses TRBV7-8 with TRBJ2-7; 16 bases are a match to TRBD2. The V and J ends lost 2 bases and 6 bases, in that order; junction bases with no gene match: 13. This CDR3 contains 19 residues. Looked up from germline, CDR1 is SGHVS and CDR2 is FQNEAQ. CDR3 sequence (DNA): TGTGCCAGCAGCTTACCCCTTGGGACTAGCGGGAGGGAAGTGGCCGAGCAGTACGTC. This gives the protein CASSLPLGTSGREVAEQYV.

The chain combines TRBV7-2 with TRBJ2-1, with 9 bases fitting TRBD1. This CDR3 is 14 amino acids long. Losses at the gene ends were 8 bases for V and 2 bases for J; bases not matched to a gene: 4. From germline, CDR1 is SGHTA and CDR2 FQGNSA. The CDR3: CASLRDRAYNEQFF. The CDR3 bases are TGTGCCAGCCTCAGGGACAGGGCCTACAATGAGCAGTTCTTC.

V gene TRBV5-4 combines with J gene TRBJ2-1, with 7 bases aligning to TRBD1. The CDR3 totals 15 residues. V shed 3 bases and J 5 bases; nucleotides not matched to a gene: 8. Looked up from germline, CDR1 is SGHNT and CDR2 is YYREEE (reference sequence). The chain's CDR3 is CASSSKQGSDNEQFF. CDR3 in DNA: TGTGCCAGCAGCTCAAAACAGGGGAGTGACAATGAGCAGTTCTTC. The full variable domain, rest sourced from reference TRBV5-4 and TRBJ2-1, is ETGVTQSPTHLIKTRGQQVTLRCSSQSGHNTVSWYQQALGQGPQFIFQYYREEENGRGNFPPRFSGLQFPNYSSELNVNALELDDSALYLCASSSKQGSDNEQFFGPGTRLTVL.

The V gene is TRBV5-1, the J gene TRBJ2-2; D not resolved. Trimming shortened V by 5 bases and J by 0 bases, and 8 bases separated the two germline ends. Germline CDR1 and CDR2: SGHRS and YFSETQ. The CDR3 spans 14 residues. The CDR3 DNA reads TGCGCCAGCAGAGAACAGTCGAACACCGGGGAGCTGTTTTTT. Translated: CASREQSNTGELFF.

The chain employs TRBV7-8 and TRBJ2-5; the match to TRBD2 covers 8 bases. With 5 bases clipped from V and 1 base from J, the junction kept 12 bases outside the gene matches. The CDR3 extends over 17 amino acids. Germline assignment: CDR1 SGHVS and CDR2 FQNEAQ. The CDR3 is CASSRLATGRAQETQYF. CDR3 sequence (DNA): TGTGCCAGCAGCCGACTAGCGACCGGACGGGCCCAAGAGACCCAGTACTTC.

This clone has only a few counts. This chain links TRBV6-5 with TRBJ1-3; 7 nucleotides agree with TRBD1. The V segment lost 5 bases and the J segment 2 bases; nucleotides outside the gene matches: 6. The germline V gene has CDR1 MNHEY and CDR2 SVGAGI. The CDR3 is 15 amino acids. CDR3 loop: CASSPTGQAGNTIYF. Here the CDR3 DNA reads TGTGCCAGCAGTCCGACAGGGCAAGCTGGAAACACCATATATTTT.

The chain has TRBV5-1 and TRBJ2-3, with 11 bases identical to TRBD2. The CDR3 has 16 amino acids. Germline CDR1 and CDR2: SGHRS and YFSETQ. The V and J ends lost 4 bases and 5 bases, in that order; junction bases with no gene match: 9. The CDR3 DNA reads as TGCGCCAGCAGCCCACGTACTAGCGGGAGTGGAGATACGCAGTATTTT. Residues: CASSPRTSGSGDTQYF.

The chain recombines TRBV28 with TRBJ2-1; TRBD2 might be the D (5 bases). The germline gives CDR1 MDHEN, CDR2 SYDVKM. Trimming stripped 5 bases from V and 11 bases from J, with 13 bases between. CDR3 size: 12 residues. As DNA, the CDR3 is TGTGCCAGCAGTCTACCGGACGGGAAGCAGTTCTTC. It is translated as CASSLPDGKQFF.

V usage is TRBV7-9 and J usage is TRBJ2-1; the match to TRBD2 covers 10 bases. The J segment lost 1 base and the V segment lost 5 bases, leaving 11 bases of the junction unmatched. From germline, CDR1 is SEHNR and CDR2 FQNEAQ (reference sequence). The CDR3 extends over 18 amino acids. In nucleotides, the CDR3 is TGTGCCAGCAGCCATAGCGGGAGGTCGGAGGGTTCCTACAATGAGCAGTTCTTC. This translates into CASSHSGRSEGSYNEQFF.

This chain joins TRBV4-2 and TRBJ2-1, with 12 bases that match TRBD2. Germline CDR1 reads LGHNA; CDR2 reads YNFKEQ. This CDR3 comprises 15 residues. V lost 4 bases, J lost 4 bases, and 2 bases stayed unmatched. The CDR3 region is CASSPGTSGYNEQFF. CDR3 nucleotide sequence: TGTGCCAGCAGCCCAGGGACTAGCGGGTACAATGAGCAGTTCTTC.

The chain is built from TRBV5-3 and TRBJ2-5, with a tentative D call TRBD2 (6 bases). TRBV5-3 is treated as an ORF (open reading frame) with a function not yet certain. The CDR3 has 15 residues. The V gene lost 4 bases and the J gene lost 2 bases, with 15 bases spanning the gap. The CDR3 nucleotides read TGTGCCAGAAGCCAACGGGGGAAGGGACAAGAGACCCAGTACTTC. Translation: CARSQRGKGQETQYF.

This clone came up once. The chain couples TRBV11-3 to TRBJ2-3; TRBD1 matches 8 bases. CDR1 is SGHNT and CDR2 is YENEEA in the germline V gene. V lost 5 bases and J lost 0; bases outside the gene matches: 10. The CDR3 covers 17 residues. DNA of the CDR3: TGTGCCAGCAGCCCCGGACAGGGAGGATTGAGCACAGATACGCAGTATTTT. This gives the protein CASSPGQGGLSTDTQYF.

This chain links TRBV7-9 with TRBJ2-3; 9 bases match TRBD2. The CDR3 has 15 amino acids. The junction had 11 bases not matched to a gene; V was cut back by 8 bases and J by 5 bases. Germline loops: CDR1 SEHNR, CDR2 FQNEAQ (reference sequence). The CDR3 sequence: CASGPSSGKRDTQYF. Here the CDR3 DNA reads TGTGCCAGCGGTCCTTCTAGCGGGAAGAGAGATACGCAGTATTTT.

The V and J genes are TRBV11-2 and TRBJ2-4; maybe TRBD2 (6 bases). Germline-derived CDR1 and CDR2 are SGHAT and FQNNGV. Trimming took off 5 bases at V and 6 bases at J, with 14 bases between the two ends. The CDR3 is made up of 14 amino acids. Here the CDR3 reads CASSPERRGNIQYF. The CDR3 bases are TGTGCCAGCAGCCCCGAGCGGCGGGGAAACATTCAGTACTTC.

The V and J genes are TRBV27 and TRBJ2-7, with 7 bases lining up with TRBD1. Germline values: CDR1 MNHEY, CDR2 SMNVEV (reference sequence). The CDR3 spans 14 residues. V shed 5 bases and J 2 bases; nucleotides not matched to a gene: 6. CDR3 residues: CASSTRQGAYEQYF. The CDR3 DNA reads as TGTGCCAGCAGTACCCGACAGGGAGCCTACGAGCAGTACTTC.

This chain joins TRBV12-5 and TRBJ1-1; 8 bases map to TRBD1. Trimming cost V 5 bases and J 2 bases; bases outside gene matches: 7. The germline CDR1 and CDR2 sequences are LGHNT and FRNRAP. This CDR3 has 15 amino acids. The CDR3 region is CASGPEQGGNTEAFF. CDR3 nucleotides: TGTGCTAGTGGTCCCGAACAGGGGGGCAACACTGAAGCTTTCTTT.

The rearrangement joins TRBV25-1 to TRBJ2-3; TRBD2 might be the D (6 bases). V was trimmed by 11 bases and J by 0 bases, leaving 12 bases between them. Germline V CDR1 and CDR2: MGHDK, SYGVNS. The CDR3 sequence is 13 residues long. The CDR3 DNA reads TGTGCCGACGGGGGTGACAGCACAGATACGCAGTATTTT. This sequence encodes CADGGDSTDTQYF.

The chain couples TRBV5-1 to TRBJ2-3; TRBD2 matches at 10 bases. The CDR3 covers 15 residues. Germline CDR1 reads SGHRS; CDR2 reads YFSETQ. The ends lost 6 bases at V and 4 bases at J; junction bases unmatched: 8. The DNA for the CDR3 is TGCGCCAGCAAAAGCGGGAGGGGAGGGCCAGATACGCAGTATTTT. It specifies CASKSGRGGPDTQYF.

J is TRBJ2-2 and V is TRBV7-9; 9 bases line up with TRBD1. The CDR3 has 14 residues. Germline V gene data show CDR1 as SEHNR and CDR2 as FQNEAQ (reference sequence). Trimming cost V 9 bases and J 8 bases; bases outside gene matches: 10. Written as DNA, the CDR3 is TGTGCCAGTCTTTCCGGACAGGGGACTGGGGAGCTGTTTTTT. It is translated as CASLSGQGTGELFF. Together with reference TRBV7-9 and TRBJ2-2, the CDR3 gives the full variable domain: DTGVSQNPRHKITKRGQNVTFRCDPISEHNRLYWYRQTLGQGPEFLTYFQNEAQLEKSRLLSDRFSAERPKGSFSTLEIQRTEQGDSAMYLCASLSGQGTGELFFGEGSRLTVL.

The rearrangement uses TRBV18 and TRBJ2-1; 11 nucleotides match TRBD2. The CDR3 contains 15 residues. The germline V gene has CDR1 KGHSH and CDR2 LQKENI. V gave up 5 bases and J gave up 6 bases; unmatched junction bases: 6. CDR3 residues: CASSTGLAGRNEQFF. CDR3 nucleotide sequence: TGTGCCAGCTCAACAGGACTAGCGGGCCGCAATGAGCAGTTCTTC. Based on the CDR3 plus reference TRBV18 and TRBJ2-1, the full variable domain is NAGVMQNPRHLVRRRGQEARLRCSPMKGHSHVYWYRQLPEEGLKFMVYLQKENIIDESGMPKERFSAEFPKEGPSILRIQQVVRGDSAAYFCASSTGLAGRNEQFFGPGTRLTVL.

This chain links TRBV18 with TRBJ1-5; no clear D. The CDR3 has 17 residues. CDR1 is KGHSH and CDR2 is LQKENI in the germline V gene. V dropped 3 bases and J dropped 2 bases, with 17 bases sitting between them. The DNA of the CDR3 is TGTGCCAGCTCACCTCTACCTTCGGGGTACGGCAATCAGCCCCAGCATTTT. Its translation is CASSPLPSGYGNQPQHF. Full variable domain (rest looked up from reference TRBV18 and TRBJ1-5): NAGVMQNPRHLVRRRGQEARLRCSPMKGHSHVYWYRQLPEEGLKFMVYLQKENIIDESGMPKERFSAEFPKEGPSILRIQQVVRGDSAAYFCASSPLPSGYGNQPQHFGDGTRLSIL.

This chain uses TRBV6-6 with TRBJ2-7, with TRBD1 matching 7 bases. V dropped 6 bases and J dropped 4; count of bases not matched to a gene: 9. The V gene's germline CDR1 is MNHNY and CDR2 SVGAGI (reference sequence). This CDR3 spans 14 amino acids. CDR3 protein: CASSPGTAKYEQYF. The CDR3 coding sequence is TGTGCCAGCAGCCCGGGGACAGCCAAATACGAGCAGTACTTC.

The chain joins TRBV27 to TRBJ2-7; 11 positions agree with TRBD2. The germline V gene has CDR1 MNHEY and CDR2 SMNVEV (reference sequence). This CDR3 region has 17 residues. V trimming: 4 bases; J trimming: 2 bases; junction bases outside the gene matches: 10. The CDR3 here is CASSSQGASGRPYEQYF. CDR3 DNA: TGTGCCAGCAGTTCCCAAGGGGCTAGCGGGAGGCCCTACGAGCAGTACTTC.

The CDR3 DNA follows: TGTGCCAGTAGTCTCGGGATAGCGGGAGGGCTCAATGAGCAGTTCTTC. Its protein is CASSLGIAGGLNEQFF. The chain joins TRBV19 to TRBJ2-1; 11 bases are shared with TRBD2. Per germline, CDR1 LNHDA and CDR2 SQIVND (reference sequence). This CDR3 comprises 16 residues. The J segment lost 6 bases and the V segment lost 5 bases, leaving 9 bases of the junction unmatched.